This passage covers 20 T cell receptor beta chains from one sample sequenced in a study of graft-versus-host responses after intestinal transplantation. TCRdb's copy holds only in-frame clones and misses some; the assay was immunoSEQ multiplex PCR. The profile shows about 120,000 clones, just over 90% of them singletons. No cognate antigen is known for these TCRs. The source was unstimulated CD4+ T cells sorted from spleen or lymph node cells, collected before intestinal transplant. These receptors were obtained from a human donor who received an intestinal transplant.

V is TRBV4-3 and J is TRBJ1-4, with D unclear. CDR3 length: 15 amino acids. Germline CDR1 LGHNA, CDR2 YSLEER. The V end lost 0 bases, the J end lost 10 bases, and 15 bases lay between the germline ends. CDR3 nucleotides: TGCGCCAGCAGCCAAGAGGTGAAAGCAGCGTCAAAACTGTTTTTT. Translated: CASSQEVKAASKLFF.

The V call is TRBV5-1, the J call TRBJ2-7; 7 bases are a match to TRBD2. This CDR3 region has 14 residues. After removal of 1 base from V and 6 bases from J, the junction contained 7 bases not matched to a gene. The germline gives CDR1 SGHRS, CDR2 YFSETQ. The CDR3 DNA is TGCGCCAGCAGCTTGTCCGCGGGAGCTCTCGAGCAGTACTTC. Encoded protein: CASSLSAGALEQYF.

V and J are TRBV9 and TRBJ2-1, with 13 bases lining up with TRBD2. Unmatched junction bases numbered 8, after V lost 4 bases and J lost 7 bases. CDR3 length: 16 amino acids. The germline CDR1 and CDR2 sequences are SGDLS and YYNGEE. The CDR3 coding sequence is TGTGCCAGCAGCCCAAGACTAGCGGGAGGTTTAAATGAGCAGTTCTTC. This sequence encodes CASSPRLAGGLNEQFF.

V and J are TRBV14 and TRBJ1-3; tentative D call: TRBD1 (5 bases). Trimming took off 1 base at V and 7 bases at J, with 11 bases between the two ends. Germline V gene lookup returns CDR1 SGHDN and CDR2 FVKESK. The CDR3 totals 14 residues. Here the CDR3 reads CASSQVAGSNTIYF. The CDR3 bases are TGTGCCAGCAGCCAAGTCGCAGGGTCGAACACCATATATTTT.

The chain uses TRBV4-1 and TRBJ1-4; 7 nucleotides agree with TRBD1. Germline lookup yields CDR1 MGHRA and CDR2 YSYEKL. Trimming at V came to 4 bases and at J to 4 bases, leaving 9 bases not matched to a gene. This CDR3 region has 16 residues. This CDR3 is CASSRPIRDSNEKLFF. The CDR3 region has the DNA TGCGCCAGCAGCCGCCCAATCCGGGACAGTAATGAAAAACTGTTTTTT.

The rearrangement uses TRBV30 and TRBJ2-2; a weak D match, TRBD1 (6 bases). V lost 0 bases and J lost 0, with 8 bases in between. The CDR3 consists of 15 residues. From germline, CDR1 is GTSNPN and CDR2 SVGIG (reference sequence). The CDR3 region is CAWSVGGSNTGELFF. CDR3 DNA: TGTGCCTGGAGTGTAGGGGGATCGAACACCGGGGAGCTGTTTTTT.

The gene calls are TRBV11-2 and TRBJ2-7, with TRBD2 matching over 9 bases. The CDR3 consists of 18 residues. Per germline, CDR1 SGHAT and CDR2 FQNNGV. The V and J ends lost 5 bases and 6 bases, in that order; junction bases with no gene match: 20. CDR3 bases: TGTGCCAGCAGCACCAGACTAGCCCGGGGACTAGCCGTAGGCGAGCAGTACTTC. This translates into CASSTRLARGLAVGEQYF.

The CDR3 here is CASSESWGTSGGGEQFF. CDR3 nucleotide sequence: TGCGCCAGCAGTGAGTCGTGGGGGACTAGCGGGGGCGGTGAGCAGTTCTTC. The chain employs TRBV10-1 and TRBJ2-1, with 14 positions matching TRBD2. V shed 0 bases, J shed 9 bases, and the junction held 7 bases outside the gene matches. This CDR3 is built from 17 residues. CDR1 and CDR2 (germline): WNHNN, SYGVQD (reference sequence).

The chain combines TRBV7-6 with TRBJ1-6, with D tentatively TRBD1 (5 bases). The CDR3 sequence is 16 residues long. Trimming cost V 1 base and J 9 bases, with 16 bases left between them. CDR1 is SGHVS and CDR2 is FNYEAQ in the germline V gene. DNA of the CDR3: TGTGCCAGCAGCTTAGTTGCCGGTCAGGGTGGTTCACCCCTCCACTTT. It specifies CASSLVAGQGGSPLHF. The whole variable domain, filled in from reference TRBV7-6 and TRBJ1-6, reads GAGVSQSPRYKVTKRGQDVALRCDPISGHVSLYWYRQALGQGPEFLTYFNYEAQQDKSGLPNDRFSAERPEGSISTLTIQRTEQRDSAMYRCASSLVAGQGGSPLHFGNGTRLTVT.

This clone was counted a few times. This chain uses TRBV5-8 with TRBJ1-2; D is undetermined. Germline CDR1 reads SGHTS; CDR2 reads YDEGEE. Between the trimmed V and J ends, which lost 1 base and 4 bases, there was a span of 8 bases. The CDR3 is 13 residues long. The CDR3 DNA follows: TGTGCCAGCAGCTTGTACGGGGTCTATGGCTACACCTTC. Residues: CASSLYGVYGYTF.

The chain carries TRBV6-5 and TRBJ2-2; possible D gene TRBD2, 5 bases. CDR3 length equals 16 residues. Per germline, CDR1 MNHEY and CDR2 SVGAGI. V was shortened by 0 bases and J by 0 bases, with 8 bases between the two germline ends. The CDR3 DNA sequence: TGTGCCAGCAGTTACTCTGGACTTGCGAACACCGGGGAGCTGTTTTTT. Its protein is CASSYSGLANTGELFF.

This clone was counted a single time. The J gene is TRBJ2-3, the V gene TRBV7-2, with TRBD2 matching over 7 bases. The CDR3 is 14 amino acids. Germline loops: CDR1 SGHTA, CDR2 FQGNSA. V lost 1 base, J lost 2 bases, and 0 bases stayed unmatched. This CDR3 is CASSLGLATDTQYF. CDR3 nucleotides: TGTGCCAGCAGCTTAGGACTAGCCACAGATACGCAGTATTTT.

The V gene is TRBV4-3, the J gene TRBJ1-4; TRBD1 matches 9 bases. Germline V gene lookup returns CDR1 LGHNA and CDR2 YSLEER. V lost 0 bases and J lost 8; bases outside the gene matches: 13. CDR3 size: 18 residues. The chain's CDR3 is CASSQDFIQGARGEKLFF. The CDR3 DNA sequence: TGCGCCAGCAGCCAAGATTTCATACAGGGGGCGCGAGGGGAAAAACTGTTTTTT.

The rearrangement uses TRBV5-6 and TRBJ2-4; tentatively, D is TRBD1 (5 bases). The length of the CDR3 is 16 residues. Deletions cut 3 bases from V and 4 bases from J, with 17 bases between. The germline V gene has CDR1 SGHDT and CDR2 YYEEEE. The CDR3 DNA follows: TGTGCCAGCAGCTATTTGGACACGTCCCCTAAAAACATTCAGTACTTC. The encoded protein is CASSYLDTSPKNIQYF.

CDR3 sequence (DNA): TGTGCCAGCAGTGAAGACAGCCCAGATACGCAGTATTTT. This encodes CASSEDSPDTQYF. The chain combines TRBV2 with TRBJ2-3; D ambiguous. Looked up from germline, CDR1 is SNHLY and CDR2 is FYNNEI. The V gene lost 1 base and the J gene lost 4 bases, with 6 bases spanning the gap. There are 13 residues in the CDR3.

The CDR3 here is CAWSSGSYNSPLHF. In DNA form, the CDR3 reads TGTGCCTGGAGTAGTGGGAGCTATAATTCACCCCTCCACTTT. The chain uses TRBV30 and TRBJ1-6; D not certain. The length of the CDR3 is 14 residues. Germline V gene lookup returns CDR1 GTSNPN and CDR2 SVGIG (reference sequence). Trimming left V 2 bases short and J 3 bases short, with 8 bases between.

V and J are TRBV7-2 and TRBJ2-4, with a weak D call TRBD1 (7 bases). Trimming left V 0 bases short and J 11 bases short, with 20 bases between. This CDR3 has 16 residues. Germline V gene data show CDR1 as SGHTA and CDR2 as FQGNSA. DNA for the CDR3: TGTGCCAGCAGCTTAGCAGGCGCAGGGGGGCAATCCGTTCAGTACTTC. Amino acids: CASSLAGAGGQSVQYF.

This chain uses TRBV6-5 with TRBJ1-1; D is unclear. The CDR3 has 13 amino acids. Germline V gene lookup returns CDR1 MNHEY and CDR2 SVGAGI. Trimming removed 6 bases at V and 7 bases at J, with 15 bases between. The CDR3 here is CASSPPHRGEAFF. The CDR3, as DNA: TGTGCCAGCAGCCCCCCTCATAGAGGTGAAGCTTTCTTT.

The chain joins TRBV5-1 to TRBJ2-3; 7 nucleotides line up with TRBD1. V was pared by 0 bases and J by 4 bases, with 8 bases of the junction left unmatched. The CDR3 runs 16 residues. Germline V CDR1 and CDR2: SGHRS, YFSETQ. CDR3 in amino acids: CASSLGQGNWADTQYF. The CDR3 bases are TGCGCCAGCAGCTTGGGACAGGGAAATTGGGCAGATACGCAGTATTTT.

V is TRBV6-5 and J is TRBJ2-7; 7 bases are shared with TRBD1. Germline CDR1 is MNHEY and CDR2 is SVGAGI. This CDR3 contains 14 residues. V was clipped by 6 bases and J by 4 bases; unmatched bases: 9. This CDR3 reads CASSPTGLVYEQYF. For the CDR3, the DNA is TGTGCCAGCAGCCCGACAGGGTTAGTTTACGAGCAGTACTTC.